The subject of this entry is one T cell receptor beta chain. Its target is unknown. With 5 bases removed from V and 4 bases from J, the gap between germline ends came to 8 bases. Germline values: CDR1 MNHEY, CDR2 SVGAGI. The CDR3 sequence is 13 residues long. This record belongs to a study of T cell responses to AZD1222 COVID-19 vaccine. General study points: Females outnumbered males among donors, who were mostly white British; clonal diversity was possibly underestimated. A reported finding is that nearly half of spike-specific TCRs target unmutated variant regions.

Generated by immunoSEQ multiplex PCR, the TCRdb table keeps only in-frame clones and is missing some. The top ten clones hold 5.4% of a sample with some 150,000 clones, approximately 86% of them seen once. This receptor was taken from an adult who received the MenACWY meningococcal vaccine as a control. The specimen comprised peripheral blood, sampled 28 days after the second dose of the MenACWY control vaccine. The chain couples TRBV6-5 to TRBJ1-4; D ambiguous. Written as DNA, the CDR3 is TGTGCCAGCAGTCTTGAATTTAATGAAAAACTGTTTTTT. This sequence encodes CASSLEFNEKLFF.